This T cell receptor beta chain came from a study of CXCR3-negative and CXCR3-positive naive CD8 T cells. TRB cDNA was prepared as libraries by UMI-labeled 5' RACE. From the 5' RACE reads, TCRdb lists one entry per CDR3 protein and no DNA. The sample has about 81,000 distinct CDR3 sequences. The TCR was taken from a human donor in good health. Some clones in this sample may be carry-over from other donors' samples. Sequenced input: naive CXCR3- CD8+ T cells from blood. Subset given: CD45RO-CCR7+CD27+CD95- naive CD8+ T cells lacking CXCR3 (TNR3-).

The CDR3 sequence is CASSLAPGTSGTRLQETQYF. This chain uses TRBV7-6 with TRBJ2-5; TCRdb's D gene call, TRBD2, goes unchecked for lack of DNA. CDR1 and CDR2 from the germline V gene are SGHVS and FNYEAQ. The CDR3 sequence is 20 residues long.